These T cell receptor beta chains were read from a single sample in a study of read filtering for tumor transcriptome and immune sequencing. TCRdb fed the reads into MiXCR, producing one record per CDR3 protein. The table shows about 130,000 distinct CDR3 sequences, with 10% to 15% occurring only once. The material sequenced was a population of CD138-negative cells sorted from bone marrow. These TCRs come from a donor at least 40 years old with multiple myeloma. The CDR3 runs from the conserved cysteine through the conserved F or W. A D gene is named only where the DNA matches it firmly. Part of the rows lack a size; the others show once, few, many or a class for expanded clones.

>.|many|TRBJ1-5|TRBV7-2
CASSRTVSNQPQHF
TGTGCCAGCAGCCGGACAGTTAGCAATCAGCCCCAGCATTTT
>TRBD1|.|TRBJ2-2|TRBV5-1
CASSPGQGYSNTGELFF
TGCGCCAGCAGTCCGGGACAGGGCTACTCTAACACCGGGGAGCTGTTTTTT
>.|.|TRBJ2-1|TRBV19
CASIGPGSEQFF
TGTGCCAGTATAGGCCCGGGCAGTGAGCAGTTCTTC
>.|few|TRBJ2-3|TRBV19
CASSIAGRGDTQYF
TGTGCCAGTAGTATAGCTGGCAGGGGAGATACGCAGTATTTT
>.|many|TRBJ1-2|TRBV19
CASHVRGPNYGYTF
TGTGCCAGCCATGTCCGAGGTCCTAACTATGGCTACACCTTC
>.|.|TRBJ2-5|TRBV2
CASSVVSTEETQYF
TGTGCCAGCAGTGTGGTTAGTACAGAAGAGACCCAGTACTTC
>.|few|TRBJ1-1|TRBV6-1
CASGGGGAGNTEAFF
TGTGCCAGCGGTGGAGGGGGAGCAGGGAACACTGAAGCTTTCTTT
>TRBD2|many|TRBJ2-5|TRBV7-2
CASSLGLAGGLETQYF
TGTGCCAGCAGCCTGGGACTAGCGGGAGGTTTAGAGACCCAGTACTTC
>TRBD1|many|TRBJ2-1|TRBV19
CASEGQGNNEQFF
TGTGCCAGTGAGGGACAGGGGAACAATGAGCAGTTCTTC
>.|many|TRBJ2-7|TRBV5-1
CASRSRSNSYEQYF
TGCGCCAGCAGAAGTCGAAGTAATTCCTACGAGCAGTACTTC
>.|many|TRBJ1-4|TRBV15
CATSRDRGGSNEKLFF
TGTGCCACCAGCAGAGATCGGGGGGGATCGAATGAAAAACTGTTTTTT
>.|many|TRBJ2-3|TRBV5-1
CASSLVRGGSSTDTQYF
TGCGCCAGCAGCTTGGTGCGCGGGGGCTCATCCACAGATACGCAGTATTTT
>.|many|TRBJ2-7|TRBV20-1
CSALPTVTNLEQYF
TGCAGTGCTCTCCCGACAGTGACGAATCTTGAGCAGTACTTC
>TRBD2|few|TRBJ2-7|TRBV7-8
CASSLAAGGKLTSYERYF
TGTGCCAGCAGCTTAGCCGCGGGGGGGAAGCTAACCTCCTACGAGCGGTACTTC
>.|.|TRBJ1-2|TRBV4-2
CASSQDPQGLRGYTF
TGTGCCAGCAGCCAAGACCCCCAGGGATTGCGGGGCTACACCTTC
>.|few|TRBJ2-2|TRBV7-2
CASSFRSGLFGELFF
TGTGCCAGCAGCTTCCGGAGCGGGTTGTTCGGGGAGCTGTTTTTT
>.|many|TRBJ2-3|TRBV6-1
CASSEVRRDTQYF
TGTGCCAGCAGTGAAGTCCGGAGGGATACGCAGTATTTT
>.|.|TRBJ2-5|TRBV5-1
CASSLMSGQETQYF
TGCGCCAGCAGCTTGATGAGCGGACAAGAGACCCAGTACTTC
>.|many|TRBJ1-5|TRBV20-1
CSARDVGRLNQPQHF
TGCAGTGCTAGAGATGTGGGCAGACTGAATCAGCCCCAGCATTTT
>.|many|TRBJ1-2|TRBV7-9
CASSLEQSYGYTF
TGTGCCAGCAGCTTAGAACAGTCCTATGGCTACACCTTC
>.|many|TRBJ2-6|TRBV7-9
CASTRERLMLSGANVLTF
TGTGCCAGCACCCGAGAACGGCTAATGCTCTCTGGGGCCAACGTCCTGACTTTC
>.|many|TRBJ2-2|TRBV7-2
CASSLLSSTGELFF
TGTGCCAGCAGCTTACTCTCCAGCACCGGGGAGCTGTTTTTT
>TRBD1|many|TRBJ1-1|TRBV28
CASRPGQGRTEAFF
TGTGCCAGCAGACCAGGACAGGGTCGCACTGAAGCTTTCTTT
>TRBD2|few|TRBJ2-1|TRBV15
CATSRDSPRGRTLNEQFF
TGTGCCACCAGCAGAGATTCCCCCCGCGGGAGGACTCTCAATGAGCAGTTCTTC
>.|many|TRBJ2-1|TRBV20-1
CSASDPSLYNEQFF
TGCAGTGCTAGCGATCCTTCACTATACAATGAGCAGTTCTTC
>.|.|TRBJ2-1|TRBV11-2
CASSLRLQGAGGGSYNEQFF
TGTGCCAGCAGCCTTCGTTTGCAGGGGGCGGGAGGGGGCTCTTACAATGAGCAGTTCTTC
>.|many|TRBJ2-1|TRBV7-3
CASSPISGSYNEQFF
TGTGCCAGCAGCCCTATCAGCGGATCCTACAATGAGCAGTTCTTC
>TRBD2|once|TRBJ2-3|TRBV7-2
CASSQAGREGLDTQYF
TGTGCCAGCAGCCAGGCCGGGCGGGAGGGCCTCGATACGCAGTATTTT
>.|many|TRBJ2-3|TRBV7-9
CASRPQKVTDTQYF
TGTGCCAGCAGGCCACAGAAGGTTACAGATACGCAGTATTTT
>.|many|TRBJ1-4|TRBV29-1
CSARTAANEKLFF
TGCAGCGCCCGGACGGCTGCTAATGAAAAACTGTTTTTT
>TRBD2|many|TRBJ2-2|TRBV6-2/TRBV6-3
CASSYSMAGDGGELFF
TGTGCCAGCAGTTACTCGATGGCGGGGGACGGCGGGGAGCTGTTTTTT
>TRBD1|many|TRBJ1-4|TRBV20-1
CGWAGGWEKLFF
TGCGGTTGGGCAGGGGGCTGGGAAAAACTGTTTTTT
>TRBD1|.|TRBJ1-5|TRBV5-5
CASSRTGQGENQPQHF
TGTGCCAGCAGCCGGACAGGACAGGGGGAGAATCAGCCCCAGCATTTT
>.|.|TRBJ1-2|TRBV3-1
CAGSRRQDYNYGYTF
TGTGCCGGCAGCCGTCGACAGGATTATAACTATGGCTACACCTTC
>TRBD1|many|TRBJ1-4|TRBV27
CASSFSLDRAGNEKLFF
TGTGCCAGCAGTTTCTCTCTTGACAGGGCTGGTAATGAAAAACTGTTTTTT
>.|many|TRBJ1-4|TRBV5-1
CASSSNGGFDEKLFF
TGCGCCAGCAGCTCCAATGGCGGGTTCGATGAAAAACTGTTTTTT
>TRBD1|many|TRBJ2-2|TRBV6-5
CASRSGTGPPNTGELFF
TGTGCCAGCAGGTCCGGGACAGGGCCTCCTAACACCGGGGAGCTGTTTTTT
>TRBD1|many|TRBJ2-5|TRBV6-2/TRBV6-3
CAIRDRETQYF
TGTGCCATCCGGGACAGGGAGACCCAGTACTTC
>.|many|TRBJ1-5|TRBV4-1
CASSQAGVGPQHF
TGCGCCAGCAGCCAGGCAGGGGTTGGGCCCCAGCATTTT
>.|many|TRBJ2-1|TRBV6-6
CASSYSQGREQFF
TGTGCCAGCAGTTACAGTCAGGGGAGGGAGCAGTTCTTC
>TRBD1|.|TRBJ1-5|TRBV7-9
CASSKGQGRFTDTQHF
TGTGCCAGCAGCAAAGGACAGGGAAGGTTCACAGATACGCAGCATTTT